A single sample is the source of the 20 T cell receptor beta chains below, sequenced in a study of naive and memory T cell subsets. An oligonucleotide containing a UMI was ligated to the 3' end of TCR cDNA. Four PCR rounds used nested alpha and beta constant region primers plus the SP2 primer. TCRdb used MiXCR to reprocess the 5' RACE reads, holding one entry per CDR3 protein. The sample has over 50,000 distinct CDR3 sequences; over 6% are singletons. Receptors originate from a female donor in good health.

This clonotype has a handful of counts. V usage is TRBV5-1 and J usage is TRBJ2-2; maybe TRBD2 (5 bases). V was shortened by 4 bases and J by 8 bases, with 9 bases between the two germline ends. CDR3 length: 12 amino acids. Germline V CDR1 and CDR2: SGHRS, YFSETQ. For the CDR3, the DNA is TGCGCCAGCAGCCGGGGAGAAGGGGAGCTGTTTTTT. Amino acids: CASSRGEGELFF.

This clonotype has more than one count but fewer than ten. The V call is TRBV28, the J call TRBJ2-1; D might be TRBD2 (7 bases). The length of the CDR3 is 16 residues. The V gene's germline CDR1 is MDHEN and CDR2 SYDVKM. Trimming stripped 4 bases from V and 7 bases from J, with 20 bases between. The CDR3 region has the DNA TGTGCCAGCAGTTCCCCCTGGGAGGGGGGACCGAATGAGCAGTTCTTC. Translated: CASSSPWEGGPNEQFF.

This clonotype was counted at least ten times. The CDR3 region has the DNA TGTGCCAGCTCACCGTATGACAGAGGAGAGACCCAGTACTTC. It yields the protein CASSPYDRGETQYF. The rearrangement links TRBV18 to TRBJ2-5, with D maybe TRBD1 (5 bases). V was shortened by 3 bases and J by 4 bases, with 12 bases between the two germline ends. CDR1 is KGHSH, CDR2 LQKENI, per germline. CDR3 size: 14 residues.

There are a few counts of this clonotype. The chain carries TRBV20-1 and TRBJ2-3; TRBD1 might be the D (5 bases). The CDR3 contains 13 residues. With 2 bases removed from V and 6 bases from J, the gap between germline ends came to 12 bases. Germline V lookup: CDR1 DFQATT, CDR2 SNEGSKA (reference sequence). The CDR3 coding sequence is TGCAGTGCTAGATGGCCTCAGGGCGATACGCAGTATTTT. Translating it yields CSARWPQGDTQYF.

This chain links TRBV7-8 with TRBJ2-3; D is possibly TRBD2 (5 bases). Germline assignment: CDR1 SGHVS and CDR2 FQNEAQ. Trimming took 2 bases from V and 14 from J, leaving 23 bases between them. The CDR3 extends over 15 amino acids. The CDR3 bases are TGTGCCAGCAGCTTACTGGAGTCGCTTTGGGTAGAGGGGTATTTT. As protein: CASSLLESLWVEGYF.

The sample holds many counts of this clonotype. This chain links TRBV7-2 with TRBJ1-1; D not resolved. The CDR3 sequence is 14 residues long. Trimming stripped 2 bases from V and 0 bases from J, with 7 bases between. Germline CDR1 is SGHTA and CDR2 is FQGNSA. The CDR3 region has the DNA TGTGCCAGCAGCTTAAACACGGTGAACACTGAAGCTTTCTTT. Amino acids: CASSLNTVNTEAFF.

This clonotype was seen a handful of times. The chain has TRBV6-6 and TRBJ1-5; no reliable D call. This CDR3 has 15 amino acids. V lost 0 bases to trimming and J lost 8 bases, with 14 bases between them. Germline V gene sequence: CDR1 MNHNY, CDR2 SVGAGI (reference sequence). CDR3 region: CASSYSRPPREPQHF. Here the CDR3 DNA reads TGTGCCAGCAGTTACTCGAGGCCCCCCCGGGAGCCCCAGCATTTT.

This clonotype was observed a few times. The chain links TRBV13 to TRBJ1-1; unclear D gene. The V gene's germline CDR1 is PRHDT and CDR2 FYEKMQ (reference sequence). V shed 3 bases and J shed 5 bases, with 13 bases lying between them. The CDR3 loop spans 14 amino acids. The CDR3 loop is CASSFKLPPTEAFF. The DNA of the CDR3 is TGTGCCAGCAGCTTTAAATTGCCGCCGACTGAAGCTTTCTTT.

About this clonotype itself: A much more abundant neighbour one base away suggests this may be a read error. The gene calls are TRBV29-1 and TRBJ2-5; tentative D call: TRBD1 (7 bases). This CDR3 comprises 14 residues. Germline-derived CDR1 and CDR2 are SQVTM and ANQGSEA. The CDR3 sequence is CSGWTGGYQETQHF. Here the CDR3 DNA reads TGCAGCGGATGGACAGGAGGGTACCAAGAGACCCAGCACTTC.

CDR3 protein: CAWSGRGVSDTQYF. The CDR3 nucleotides read TGTGCCTGGAGTGGGAGGGGGGTGTCAGATACGCAGTATTTT. The chain joins TRBV30 to TRBJ2-3; either TRBD1 or TRBD2 may fit D (6 bases each). This CDR3 is built from 14 residues. V dropped 1 base and J dropped 4 bases, with 12 bases sitting between them. Germline loops: CDR1 GTSNPN, CDR2 SVGIG (reference sequence).

Ten or more counts support this clonotype. This sequence joins TRBV5-5 and TRBJ2-3; D not resolved. V was pared by 4 bases and J by 1 base, with 10 bases between. The germline gives CDR1 SGHKS, CDR2 YYEKEE (reference sequence). This CDR3 has 14 amino acids. The CDR3 loop reads CASSPPRGTDTQYF. Here the CDR3 DNA reads TGTGCCAGCAGCCCTCCGAGAGGCACAGATACGCAGTATTTT.

The chain uses TRBV28 and TRBJ2-4; no reliable D call. This CDR3 contains 15 residues. CDR1 MDHEN and CDR2 SYDVKM come from the germline V gene. The V gene lost 4 bases and the J gene lost 1 base, with 11 bases spanning the gap. DNA of the CDR3: TGTGCCAGCAGTTCGTTCGAGGTCGCCAAAAACATTCAGTACTTC. Protein sequence: CASSSFEVAKNIQYF.

There are many counts of this clonotype. The chain uses TRBV4-3 and TRBJ1-2, with unresolved D. V lost 1 base, J lost 1 base, and 13 bases lay in between. This CDR3 has 16 residues. Germline loops: CDR1 LGHNA, CDR2 YSLEER. The CDR3 sequence is CASSQAWRKDNYGYTF. For the CDR3, the DNA is TGCGCCAGCAGCCAAGCTTGGCGGAAAGATAACTATGGCTACACCTTC.

The chain links TRBV29-1 to TRBJ1-2; D not resolved. The CDR3 spans 15 residues. V dropped 7 bases and J dropped 0 bases, with 18 bases sitting between them. The germline V gene has CDR1 SQVTM and CDR2 ANQGSEA. The CDR3 DNA follows: TGCAGCGGCGCCACGCGGACCGGGACTAACTATGGCTACACCTTC. It translates to CSGATRTGTNYGYTF.

This clonotype was detected only a few times. This chain uses TRBV19 with TRBJ1-4; maybe TRBD1 (5 bases). CDR1 and CDR2 from the germline V gene are LNHDA and SQIVND (reference sequence). The V gene lost 5 bases and the J gene lost 6 bases, with 10 bases spanning the gap. The CDR3 loop spans 13 amino acids. The CDR3 bases are TGTGCCAGTAGTGGACGGGGCTATGAAAAACTGTTTTTT. Translation: CASSGRGYEKLFF.

This clonotype was counted only a few times. The V call is TRBV9, the J call TRBJ1-2; D perhaps matches TRBD1 (5 bases). Germline CDR1 reads SGDLS; CDR2 reads YYNGEE. This CDR3 is 16 amino acids long. The V gene lost 0 bases and the J gene lost 6 bases, with 18 bases spanning the gap. In DNA, the CDR3 is TGTGCCAGCAGCGTAGGTAGTTTTATGCTAGGGGATGGCTACACCTTC. Translated: CASSVGSFMLGDGYTF.

This clonotype was picked up a small number of times. The rearrangement links TRBV2 to TRBJ1-2, with 7 bases identical to TRBD1. The ends lost 4 bases at V and 3 bases at J; junction bases unmatched: 5. This CDR3 has 14 amino acids. Germline CDR1 reads SNHLY; CDR2 reads FYNNEI. The CDR3 DNA follows: TGTGCCAGCAGTGTAGGGGGCGCCGACTATGGCTACACCTTC. Translated: CASSVGGADYGYTF.

This clonotype occurred many times. The rearrangement joins TRBV7-2 to TRBJ1-5; D is ambiguous. The CDR3 is made up of 14 amino acids. The germline V gene encodes CDR1 SGHTA and CDR2 FQGNSA. Deletions cut 3 bases from V and 2 bases from J, with 8 bases between. The CDR3 DNA reads TGTGCCAGCAGCTTGTCCGGGGGCAATCAGCCCCAGCATTTT. It specifies CASSLSGGNQPQHF.

This clonotype was found many times. The chain recombines TRBV4-2 with TRBJ1-2, with 8 bases identical to TRBD1. The CDR3 has 18 residues. Germline V gene sequence: CDR1 LGHNA, CDR2 YNFKEQ. V lost 0 bases and J lost 6; bases outside the gene matches: 15. This CDR3 reads CASSQDRGQGQRGNGYTF. The CDR3 DNA follows: TGTGCCAGCAGCCAAGATCGAGGACAGGGTCAAAGAGGGAATGGCTACACCTTC.

The rearrangement uses TRBV7-8 and TRBJ1-6, with D possibly TRBD1 on 6 matching bases. Germline-derived CDR1 and CDR2 are SGHVS and FQNEAQ. V lost 2 bases and J 10 bases, leaving 15 bases between the germline ends. This CDR3 spans 15 amino acids. The CDR3 reads CASSLLSQGRSPLHF. In DNA form, the CDR3 reads TGTGCCAGCAGCTTACTATCCCAGGGGAGGTCACCCCTCCACTTT.